The 20 T cell receptor beta chains given below trace back to one sample, sequenced in a study of blood T cell repertoires in COVID-19. Profiling relied on immunoSEQ multiplex PCR, and the TCRdb table lists in-frame clones only, not all of them. The table has 270,000 or so clones, about 90% seen once. Sequencing was carried out using peripheral blood. The receptors stem from a woman aged 30 to 39 with COVID-19, enrolled during active disease.

The chain employs TRBV4-1 and TRBJ1-1; D is possibly TRBD1 (6 bases). Deletions cut 4 bases from V and 4 bases from J, with 13 bases between. The CDR3 is made up of 14 amino acids. The germline V gene has CDR1 MGHRA and CDR2 YSYEKL. The CDR3 protein is CASSPGRGSTEAFF. As DNA, the CDR3 is TGCGCCAGCAGCCCAGGGAGGGGGAGCACTGAAGCTTTCTTT.

The V and J genes are TRBV6-6 and TRBJ1-2; 8 bases agree with TRBD1. The CDR3 is made up of 18 amino acids. The junction had 17 bases not matched to a gene; V was cut back by 7 bases and J by 1 base. CDR1 MNHNY and CDR2 SVGAGI come from the germline V gene (reference sequence). This CDR3 reads CASIRRDRNFGNNYGYTF. In DNA form, the CDR3 reads TGTGCCAGCATTCGCAGGGACAGGAACTTCGGGAATAACTATGGCTACACCTTC.

The chain is built from TRBV10-2 and TRBJ2-1; 10 bases align to TRBD2. Germline V gene lookup returns CDR1 WSHSY and CDR2 SAAADI. This CDR3 contains 17 residues. The trim removed 10 bases at V and 3 bases at J, leaving 15 bases unmatched. CDR3 nucleotides: TGCGCCACCGTGGGGACTAGCGTCAAAGGGGACTACAATGAGCAGTTCTTC. This sequence encodes CATVGTSVKGDYNEQFF.

This clone was seen a single time. The chain employs TRBV19 and TRBJ2-7, with D possibly being TRBD1 (6 bases). The germline V and J ends were trimmed by 8 bases and 3 bases, with 14 bases remaining between them. This CDR3 is built from 13 residues. The germline gives CDR1 LNHDA, CDR2 SQIVND (reference sequence). This chain's CDR3 is CASSGTQDYEQYF. DNA for the CDR3: TGTGCCAGTTCAGGGACACAGGACTACGAGCAGTACTTC.

The gene calls are TRBV2 and TRBJ2-1, with 7 nucleotides matching TRBD2. The CDR3 has 15 amino acids. From germline, CDR1 is SNHLY and CDR2 FYNNEI. V lost 5 bases and J lost 5; bases outside the gene matches: 9. CDR3 sequence reads: CASSPFGGGNNEQFF. The CDR3 DNA reads TGTGCCAGCAGTCCCTTTGGCGGGGGTAACAATGAGCAGTTCTTC.

The chain links TRBV27 to TRBJ1-6; D is perhaps TRBD1 (5 bases). Looked up from germline, CDR1 is MNHEY and CDR2 is SMNVEV (reference sequence). V dropped 8 bases and J dropped 14 bases, with 25 bases sitting between them. The CDR3 length is 15 residues. The CDR3 protein is CASCPSRATGGALHF. The DNA of the CDR3 is TGTGCCAGCTGCCCTTCGAGGGCCACTGGGGGGGCCCTCCACTTT.

J is TRBJ1-5 and V is TRBV5-1, with D maybe TRBD1 (5 bases). The CDR3 has 15 amino acids. Trimming removed 0 bases from V and 3 bases from J, with 10 bases in between. Germline CDR1 and CDR2: SGHRS and YFSETQ. In nucleotides, the CDR3 is TGCGCCAGCAGCTTGGGGGGCTACCCCAATCAGCCCCAGCATTTT. Translating it yields CASSLGGYPNQPQHF. Using reference TRBV5-1 and TRBJ1-5 for the parts outside the CDR3, the full variable domain is KAGVTQTPRYLIKTRGQQVTLSCSPISGHRSVSWYQQTPGQGLQFLFEYFSETQRNKGNFPGRFSGRQFSNSRSEMNVSTLELGDSALYLCASSLGGYPNQPQHFGDGTRLSIL.

This rearrangement joins TRBV5-1 to TRBJ2-2, with D maybe TRBD2 (5 bases). Trimming stripped 9 bases from V and 5 bases from J, with 20 bases between. Germline V gives CDR1 SGHRS, CDR2 YFSETQ. The CDR3 is 15 amino acids. The CDR3 DNA is TGCGCCACCAGAGCGGCGGTGGGTGGGACCGGGGAGCTGTTTTTT. It is translated as CATRAAVGGTGELFF.

The genes are TRBV7-8 and TRBJ2-4, with 7 bases aligning to TRBD1. The germline gives CDR1 SGHVS, CDR2 FQNEAQ. This CDR3 is 15 amino acids long. The J segment lost 6 bases and the V segment lost 1 base, leaving 6 bases of the junction unmatched. The CDR3 region is CASSLGGQGVNIQYF. The CDR3 DNA is TGTGCCAGCAGCTTAGGGGGTCAGGGGGTAAACATTCAGTACTTC.

The genes are TRBV24-1 and TRBJ1-2, with D maybe TRBD1 (5 bases). This CDR3 spans 11 amino acids. Germline V gene data show CDR1 as KGHDR and CDR2 as SFDVKD. Trimming removed 9 bases at V and 8 bases at J, with 12 bases between. The DNA for the CDR3 is TGTGCCACCTCAGGGCAGTTGGGCTACACCTTC. This gives the protein CATSGQLGYTF.

J is TRBJ2-1 and V is TRBV12-3 or TRBV12-4, with a tentative D call TRBD1 (6 bases). The CDR3 spans 13 residues. The ends were cut back, 7 bases at V and 13 bases at J, with 20 bases in the middle. The CDR3 is CASTFSPDSQQFF. The CDR3 DNA follows: TGTGCCAGCACCTTTAGTCCGGACAGCCAACAGTTCTTC.

This chain connects TRBV6-2 or TRBV6-3 to TRBJ2-3, with 10 nucleotides matching TRBD2. Germline values: CDR1 MNHEY, CDR2 SVGEGT. The CDR3 loop spans 17 amino acids. V dropped 4 bases and J dropped 6; count of bases not matched to a gene: 13. The CDR3 coding sequence is TGTGCCAGCAGTTCCAATGAAGCGGGGGGGCCTTCCGATACGCAGTATTTT. This translates into CASSSNEAGGPSDTQYF.

The J gene is TRBJ2-7, the V gene TRBV13; tentatively, D is TRBD1 (6 bases). Germline-derived CDR1 and CDR2 are PRHDT and FYEKMQ (reference sequence). Trimming took 3 bases from V and 6 from J, leaving 15 bases between them. This CDR3 region has 14 residues. The CDR3 DNA sequence: TGTGCCAGCAGCTTGGTCTACAGGGTGGGCGAGCAGTACTTC. This sequence encodes CASSLVYRVGEQYF.

This sequence joins TRBV29-1 and TRBJ2-2; tentative D call: TRBD2 (5 bases). CDR1 is SQVTM, CDR2 ANQGSEA, per germline. The germline V and J ends were trimmed by 4 bases and 4 bases, with 10 bases remaining between them. The CDR3 spans 13 residues. CDR3 coding DNA: TGCAGCGTTGGGAGGCCGATCACCGGGGAGCTGTTTTTT. Translated: CSVGRPITGELFF.

The chain carries TRBV6-5 and TRBJ2-7; a possible D gene is TRBD1 (5 bases). The CDR3 length is 14 residues. The germline V gene has CDR1 MNHEY and CDR2 SVGAGI. The V end lost 7 bases, the J end lost 0 bases, and 13 bases lay between the germline ends. CDR3 in DNA: TGTGCCAGCACCGGACACGCTCCCTCCTACGAGCAGTACTTC. Protein: CASTGHAPSYEQYF.

The chain recombines TRBV5-4 with TRBJ1-1, with D tentatively TRBD1 (5 bases). The CDR3 length is 13 residues. Germline-derived CDR1 and CDR2 are SGHNT and YYREEE (reference sequence). V was clipped by 0 bases and J by 7 bases, with 10 bases between them. CDR3 coding DNA: TGTGCCAGCAGCTTGGGGCGGGGGTTTGAAGCTTTCTTT. Translating it yields CASSLGRGFEAFF.

V gene TRBV7-2 combines with J gene TRBJ2-2; 7 nucleotides match TRBD1. The germline V gene encodes CDR1 SGHTA and CDR2 FQGNSA. The CDR3 extends over 15 amino acids. V was clipped by 5 bases and J by 3 bases; unmatched bases: 6. Here the CDR3 reads CASSLRQGHTGELFF. CDR3 bases: TGTGCCAGCAGCCTAAGACAGGGCCACACCGGGGAGCTGTTTTTT.

This chain links TRBV9 with TRBJ1-4, with 9 bases that match TRBD1. CDR1 SGDLS and CDR2 YYNGEE come from the germline V gene. After removal of 2 bases from V and 3 bases from J, the junction contained 5 bases not matched to a gene. The CDR3 length is 16 residues. This CDR3 reads CASSVGQGRANEKLFF. The CDR3, as DNA: TGTGCCAGCAGCGTGGGACAGGGTAGGGCTAATGAAAAACTGTTTTTT.

The genes are TRBV5-8 and TRBJ1-1; TRBD1 matches 8 bases. CDR3 length equals 12 residues. J lost 12 bases, V lost 4 bases, and 8 bases had no gene match. From germline, CDR1 is SGHTS and CDR2 YDEGEE. The CDR3 DNA reads TGTGCCAGCAGCCACCTCCAGGGGGCTTCTTTCTTT. It yields the protein CASSHLQGASFF.

This clone was observed a handful of times. V gene TRBV19 combines with J gene TRBJ1-5, with a weak D call TRBD1 (5 bases). This CDR3 region has 16 residues. Germline lookup yields CDR1 LNHDA and CDR2 SQIVND (reference sequence). The V end lost 5 bases, the J end lost 0 bases, and 14 bases lay between the germline ends. CDR3 nucleotides: TGTGCCAGTAGTCCCGGTCGGGGGATTAGCAATCAGCCCCAGCATTTT. It translates to CASSPGRGISNQPQHF.